This T cell receptor beta chain is from a study of cytomegalovirus exposure and HLA in healthy donors. Notes on the study in general: It was reported that TCR beta sequences correctly inferred the HLA-A and HLA-B alleles for most subjects. Several top significant clusters appeared, in a later analysis, to be linked to common viral pathogens. The majority of TCR sequences were rare, yet some public TCRs appeared in many donors.

The PCR made use of 60 Vbeta and 13 Jbeta primers. Sequencing was performed with immunoSEQ multiplex PCR; in TCRdb, only in-frame clones are kept and a portion is missing. The data hold roughly 190,000 clones, with around 84% observed a single time. This CDR3 comprises 15 residues. Looked up from germline, CDR1 is MNHEY and CDR2 is SVGAGI. Losses at the gene ends were 7 bases for V and 3 bases for J; bases not matched to a gene: 7. This clone occurred a few times. What it binds is unknown. This TCR derives from a woman between 45 and 65 years old in good health and CMV-seropositive. Sequencing input: PBMCs. The V gene is TRBV6-5, the J gene TRBJ2-1; 9 bases are shared with TRBD1. CDR3 protein: CASTQQGAGYNEQFF. DNA for the CDR3: TGTGCCAGCACCCAACAGGGGGCAGGCTACAATGAGCAGTTCTTC.